This T cell receptor beta chain was sequenced during a study of T cell responses to AZD1222 COVID-19 vaccine. General study points: Only a handful of people who got AZD1222 tested seropositive at baseline. Vaccination with two AZD1222 doses was followed by a rise in Spike-specific TCR breadth and depth. Nearly half of spike-specific TCRs reportedly go after variant regions that carry no mutations.

As to this clone: Its antigen is unknown.

The germline V gene has CDR1 SGHKS and CDR2 YYEKEE (reference sequence). The ends were cut back, 2 bases at V and 4 bases at J, with 4 bases in the middle. The CDR3 totals 11 residues. Libraries were prepared by immunoSEQ multiplex PCR; TCRdb keeps only in-frame clonotypes and omits some of them. Of approximately 130,000 clones listed, roughly nine tenths are singletons. The material was peripheral blood, obtained 28 days after the second AZD1222 dose. The chain couples TRBV5-5 to TRBJ2-7; D not resolved. The sequence was collected from an adult who received the AZD1222 COVID-19 vaccine. CDR3 nucleotides: TGTGCCAGCAGCTTCGCTTACGAGCAGTACTTC. It specifies CASSFAYEQYF.